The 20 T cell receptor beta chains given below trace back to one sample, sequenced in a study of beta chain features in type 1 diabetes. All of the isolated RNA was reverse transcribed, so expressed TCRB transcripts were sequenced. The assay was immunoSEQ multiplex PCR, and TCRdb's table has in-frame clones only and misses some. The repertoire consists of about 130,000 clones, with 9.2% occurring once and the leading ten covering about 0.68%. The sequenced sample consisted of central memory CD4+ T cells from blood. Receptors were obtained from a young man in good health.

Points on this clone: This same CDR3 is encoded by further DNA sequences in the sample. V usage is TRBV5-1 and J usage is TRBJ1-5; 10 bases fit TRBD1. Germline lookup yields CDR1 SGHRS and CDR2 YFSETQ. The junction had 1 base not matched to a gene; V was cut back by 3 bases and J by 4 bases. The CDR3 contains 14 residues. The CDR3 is CASSSGQGNQPQHF. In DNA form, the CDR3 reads TGCGCCAGCAGCTCGGGACAGGGGAATCAGCCCCAGCATTTT. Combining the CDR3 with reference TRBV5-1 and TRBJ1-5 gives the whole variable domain KAGVTQTPRYLIKTRGQQVTLSCSPISGHRSVSWYQQTPGQGLQFLFEYFSETQRNKGNFPGRFSGRQFSNSRSEMNVSTLELGDSALYLCASSSGQGNQPQHFGDGTRLSIL.

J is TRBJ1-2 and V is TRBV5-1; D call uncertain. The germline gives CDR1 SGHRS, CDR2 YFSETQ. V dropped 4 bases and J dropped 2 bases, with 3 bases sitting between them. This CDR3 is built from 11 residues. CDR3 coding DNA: TGCGCCAGCAGCCAAAACTATGGCTACACCTTC. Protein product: CASSQNYGYTF. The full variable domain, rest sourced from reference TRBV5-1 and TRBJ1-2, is KAGVTQTPRYLIKTRGQQVTLSCSPISGHRSVSWYQQTPGQGLQFLFEYFSETQRNKGNFPGRFSGRQFSNSRSEMNVSTLELGDSALYLCASSQNYGYTFGSGTRLTVV.

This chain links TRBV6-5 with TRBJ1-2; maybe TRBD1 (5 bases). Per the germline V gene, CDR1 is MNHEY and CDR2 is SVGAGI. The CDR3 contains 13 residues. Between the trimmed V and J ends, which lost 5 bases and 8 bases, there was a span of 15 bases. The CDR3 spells CASSPGRGYGYTF. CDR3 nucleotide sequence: TGTGCCAGCAGTCCAGGGAGGGGATACGGCTACACCTTC.

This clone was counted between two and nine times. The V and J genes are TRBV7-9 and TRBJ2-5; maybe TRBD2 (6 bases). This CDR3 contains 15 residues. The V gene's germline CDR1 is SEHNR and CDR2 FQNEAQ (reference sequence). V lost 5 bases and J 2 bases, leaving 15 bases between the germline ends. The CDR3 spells CASSDLRGKQETQYF. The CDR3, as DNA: TGTGCCAGCAGCGACCTTCGGGGGAAACAAGAGACCCAGTACTTC.

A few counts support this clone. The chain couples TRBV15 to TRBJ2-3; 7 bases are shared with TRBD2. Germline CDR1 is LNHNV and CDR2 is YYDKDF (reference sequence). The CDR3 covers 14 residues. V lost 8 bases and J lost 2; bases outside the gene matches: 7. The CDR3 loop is CATLPGTTTDTQYF. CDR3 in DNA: TGTGCCACCCTTCCCGGGACTACCACAGATACGCAGTATTTT.

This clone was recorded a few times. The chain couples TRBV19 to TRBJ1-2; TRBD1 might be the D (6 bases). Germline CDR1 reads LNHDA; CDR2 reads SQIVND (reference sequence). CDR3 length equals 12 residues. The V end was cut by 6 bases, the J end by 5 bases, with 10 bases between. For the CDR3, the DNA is TGTGCCAGTAGAGGACAGCCTTATGGCTACACCTTC. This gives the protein CASRGQPYGYTF.

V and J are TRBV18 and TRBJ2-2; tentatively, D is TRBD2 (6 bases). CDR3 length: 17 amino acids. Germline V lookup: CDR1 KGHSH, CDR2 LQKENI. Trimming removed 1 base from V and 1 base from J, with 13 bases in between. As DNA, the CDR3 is TGTGCCAGCTCACCACGGGGCGGGGTGAAGAACACCGGGGAGCTGTTTTTT. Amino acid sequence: CASSPRGGVKNTGELFF.

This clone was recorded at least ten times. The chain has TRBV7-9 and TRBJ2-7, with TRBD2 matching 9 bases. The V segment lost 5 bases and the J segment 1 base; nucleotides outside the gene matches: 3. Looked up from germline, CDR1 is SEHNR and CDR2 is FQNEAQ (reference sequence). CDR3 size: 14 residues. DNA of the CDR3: TGTGCCAGCAGCCCGGGACTAGCATCCTACGAGCAGTACTTC. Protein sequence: CASSPGLASYEQYF. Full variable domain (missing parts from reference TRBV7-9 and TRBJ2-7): DTGVSQNPRHKITKRGQNVTFRCDPISEHNRLYWYRQTLGQGPEFLTYFQNEAQLEKSRLLSDRFSAERPKGSFSTLEIQRTEQGDSAMYLCASSPGLASYEQYFGPGTRLTVT.

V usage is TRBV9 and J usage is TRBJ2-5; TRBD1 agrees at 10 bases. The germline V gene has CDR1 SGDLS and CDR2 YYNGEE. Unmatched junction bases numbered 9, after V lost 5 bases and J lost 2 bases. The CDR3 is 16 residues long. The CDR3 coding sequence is TGTGCCAGCAGGGGACAGGGGCTAAGCGGTCAAGAGACCCAGTACTTC. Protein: CASRGQGLSGQETQYF.

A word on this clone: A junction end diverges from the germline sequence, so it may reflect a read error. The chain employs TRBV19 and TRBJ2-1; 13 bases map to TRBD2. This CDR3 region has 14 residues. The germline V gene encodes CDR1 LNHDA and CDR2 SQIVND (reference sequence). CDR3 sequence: CASSPLTSGGDRVF. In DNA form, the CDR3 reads TGTGCCAGTAGTCCTTTAACTAGCGGGGGGGATCGGGTCTTC.

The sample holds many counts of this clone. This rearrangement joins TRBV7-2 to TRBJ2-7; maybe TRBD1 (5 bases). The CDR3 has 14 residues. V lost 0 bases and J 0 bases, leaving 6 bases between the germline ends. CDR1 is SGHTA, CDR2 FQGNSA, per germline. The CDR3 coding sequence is TGTGCCAGCAGCTTAGCAGGGGTCTCCTACGAGCAGTACTTC. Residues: CASSLAGVSYEQYF.

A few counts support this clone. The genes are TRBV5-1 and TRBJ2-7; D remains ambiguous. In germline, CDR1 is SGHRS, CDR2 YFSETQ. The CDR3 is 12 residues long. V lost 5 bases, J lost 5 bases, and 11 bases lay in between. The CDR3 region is CASSQAFHEQYF. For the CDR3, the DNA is TGCGCCAGCAGTCAGGCTTTCCACGAGCAGTACTTC.

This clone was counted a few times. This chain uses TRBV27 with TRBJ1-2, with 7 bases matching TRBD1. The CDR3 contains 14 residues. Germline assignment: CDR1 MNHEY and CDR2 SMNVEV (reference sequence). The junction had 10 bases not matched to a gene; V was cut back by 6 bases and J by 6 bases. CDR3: CASSKSTGTDGYTF. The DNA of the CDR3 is TGTGCCAGCAGCAAATCTACCGGGACAGATGGCTACACCTTC.

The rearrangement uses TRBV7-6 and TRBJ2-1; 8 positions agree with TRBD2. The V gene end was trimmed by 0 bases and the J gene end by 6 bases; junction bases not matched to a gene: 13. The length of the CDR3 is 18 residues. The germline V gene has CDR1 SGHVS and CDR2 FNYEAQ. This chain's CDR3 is CASSLASWRGALRNEQFF. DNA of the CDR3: TGTGCCAGCAGCTTAGCGAGTTGGCGGGGGGCCCTACGCAATGAGCAGTTCTTC.

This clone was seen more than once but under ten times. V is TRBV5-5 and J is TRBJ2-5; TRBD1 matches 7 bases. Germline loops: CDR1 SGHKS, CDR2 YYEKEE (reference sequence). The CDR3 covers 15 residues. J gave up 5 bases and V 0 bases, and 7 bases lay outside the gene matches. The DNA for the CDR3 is TGTGCCAGCAGCTTGGAAGACAGGGAAAGTGAGACCCAGTACTTC. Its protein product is CASSLEDRESETQYF.

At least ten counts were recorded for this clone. CDR3 region: CASSQPGGREQYF. DNA for the CDR3: TGTGCCAGCAGCCAGCCCGGCGGGCGCGAGCAGTACTTC. The chain couples TRBV7-2 to TRBJ2-7, with a weak D call TRBD2 (5 bases). Germline CDR1 reads SGHTA; CDR2 reads FQGNSA. Trimming left V 5 bases short and J 6 bases short, with 14 bases between. The CDR3 covers 13 residues.

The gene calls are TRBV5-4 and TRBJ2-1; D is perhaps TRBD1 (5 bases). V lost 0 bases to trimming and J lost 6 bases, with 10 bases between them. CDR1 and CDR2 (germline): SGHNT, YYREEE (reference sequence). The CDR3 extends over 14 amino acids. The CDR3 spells CASSLVQGGNEQFF. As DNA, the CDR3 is TGTGCCAGCAGCTTGGTTCAGGGTGGCAATGAGCAGTTCTTC.

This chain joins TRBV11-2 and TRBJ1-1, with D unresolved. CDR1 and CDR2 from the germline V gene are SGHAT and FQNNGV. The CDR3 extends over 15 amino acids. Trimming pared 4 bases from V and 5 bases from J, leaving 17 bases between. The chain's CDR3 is CASSSPTIRGTEAFF. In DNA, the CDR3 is TGTGCCAGCAGCTCTCCGACCATCCGAGGGACTGAAGCTTTCTTT.

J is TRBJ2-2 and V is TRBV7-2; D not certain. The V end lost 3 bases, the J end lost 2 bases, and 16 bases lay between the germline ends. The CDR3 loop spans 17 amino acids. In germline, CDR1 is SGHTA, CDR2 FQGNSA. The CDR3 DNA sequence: TGTGCCAGCAGCTTTCGGATGGCAAACAGTAACACCGGGGAGCTGTTTTTT. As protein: CASSFRMANSNTGELFF.

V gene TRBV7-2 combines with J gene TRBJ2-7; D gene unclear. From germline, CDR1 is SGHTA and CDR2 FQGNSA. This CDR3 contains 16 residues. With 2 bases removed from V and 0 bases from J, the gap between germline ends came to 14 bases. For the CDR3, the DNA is TGTGCCAGCAGCTTAAAGGCAGACTCGTTCTCCTACGAGCAGTACTTC. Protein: CASSLKADSFSYEQYF. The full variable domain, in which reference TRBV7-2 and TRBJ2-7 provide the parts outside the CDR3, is GAGVSQSPSNKVTEKGKDVELRCDPISGHTALYWYRQSLGQGLEFLIYFQGNSAPDKSGLPSDRFSAERTGGSVSTLTIQRTQQEDSAVYLCASSLKADSFSYEQYFGPGTRLTVT.